The 15 T cell receptor beta chains given below trace back to one sample, sequenced in a study of blood T cell repertoires in COVID-19. Using immunoSEQ multiplex PCR, the repertoire was profiled, and TCRdb retains in-frame clones only, with some absent. This sample carries a few hundred thousand clones, 90% to 95% of them seen once, and the ten largest clones take about 1.2%. Material: PBMCs or T cells enriched from blood (not recorded which). These receptors were obtained from a human donor in a cohort exposed to, infected with or recovered from COVID-19 (not recorded which). The donor label of this sample is uncertain.

This clone was recorded once. For the CDR3, the DNA is TGTGCCAGCAGCTCCCGGATCCAGGACAGGGCCGTGCCCCAAGAGACCCAGTACTTC. Amino acid sequence: CASSSRIQDRAVPQETQYF. The chain recombines TRBV11-3 with TRBJ2-5, with 8 bases matching TRBD1. Per the germline V gene, CDR1 is SGHNT and CDR2 is YENEEA. V was pared by 4 bases and J by 1 base, with 17 bases of the junction left unmatched. The CDR3 spans 19 residues.

The V call is TRBV10-3, the J call TRBJ2-7; a weak D match, TRBD2 (8 bases). The CDR3 is 13 residues long. Per the germline V gene, CDR1 is ENHRY and CDR2 is SYGVKD. V gave up 10 bases and J gave up 5 bases, with 18 bases separating them. CDR3 loop: CASREGAKNEQYF. Written as DNA, the CDR3 is TGTGCCAGCCGGGAGGGGGCGAAAAACGAGCAGTACTTC.

The rearrangement uses TRBV5-8 and TRBJ1-3; D is uncertain. Germline V gives CDR1 SGHTS, CDR2 YDEGEE. This CDR3 contains 16 residues. The V end was cut by 0 bases, the J end by 0 bases, with 10 bases between. The CDR3 DNA follows: TGTGCCAGCAGCTTGGGTTTTACCAGCTCTGGAAACACCATATATTTT. This translates into CASSLGFTSSGNTIYF.

The V call is TRBV9, the J call TRBJ2-3, with D possibly TRBD2 on 6 matching bases. Germline V gives CDR1 SGDLS, CDR2 YYNGEE. The CDR3 totals 15 residues. V was cut by 4 bases and J by 6 bases, with 18 bases left in between. The CDR3 nucleotides read TGTGCCAGCAGCCCTATTCGGGGGTACGGGGATACGCAGTATTTT. It translates to CASSPIRGYGDTQYF.

The gene calls are TRBV6-4 and TRBJ2-3, with D possibly matching TRBD2 (5 bases). With 6 bases removed from V and 7 bases from J, the gap between germline ends came to 20 bases. CDR3 length: 15 residues. Germline values: CDR1 MRHNA, CDR2 SNTAGT. Here the CDR3 reads CASRLGGSSRNTQYF. CDR3 sequence (DNA): TGTGCCAGCAGACTAGGCGGCTCCTCCAGGAATACGCAGTATTTT.

The chain is built from TRBV27 and TRBJ1-1; 11 bases are shared with TRBD1. CDR3 length equals 18 residues. The V gene end was trimmed by 6 bases and the J gene end by 7 bases; junction bases not matched to a gene: 19. Germline lookup yields CDR1 MNHEY and CDR2 SMNVEV (reference sequence). CDR3 sequence reads: CASRLFALRDRGAGEAFF. The CDR3 DNA is TGTGCCAGCAGGCTTTTCGCCCTCCGGGACAGGGGGGCAGGTGAAGCTTTCTTT.

The V and J genes are TRBV7-2 and TRBJ1-3; D not certain. CDR3 size: 16 residues. Germline V CDR1 and CDR2: SGHTA, FQGNSA. The V end was cut by 5 bases, the J end by 0 bases, with 14 bases between. In DNA form, the CDR3 reads TGTGCCAGCAGCCAAGGGCGGGGTGTCTCTGGAAACACCATATATTTT. Translated, it gives CASSQGRGVSGNTIYF.

J is TRBJ2-6 and V is TRBV5-1, with D tentatively TRBD2 (6 bases). The CDR3 loop spans 17 amino acids. With 3 bases removed from V and 4 bases from J, the gap between germline ends came to 17 bases. The germline CDR1 and CDR2 sequences are SGHRS and YFSETQ. The CDR3 spells CASSWTAGRSGANVLTF. The DNA of the CDR3 is TGCGCCAGCAGCTGGACGGCAGGGAGGTCAGGGGCCAACGTCCTGACTTTC.

The J gene is TRBJ1-2, the V gene TRBV2, with a possible D match to TRBD1 (6 bases). The germline V gene has CDR1 SNHLY and CDR2 FYNNEI. Trimming cost V 6 bases and J 4 bases, with 18 bases left between them. The CDR3 is 15 residues long. This CDR3 reads CASSAARQEPYGYTF. In nucleotides, the CDR3 is TGTGCCAGCAGCGCGGCCCGACAGGAGCCCTATGGCTACACCTTC.

The V gene is TRBV23-1, the J gene TRBJ1-1; no reliable D call. TRBV23-1 is an ORF, and what it does is uncertain. The CDR3 runs to 15 residues. With 4 bases removed from V and 2 bases from J, the gap between germline ends came to 14 bases. CDR3 region: CASSLGPLGNTEAFF. The CDR3 DNA sequence: TGCGCCAGCAGTCTGGGCCCCTTGGGTAACACTGAAGCTTTCTTT.

This chain connects TRBV6-6 to TRBJ1-6; D not resolved. V gave up 6 bases and J gave up 8 bases, with 11 bases separating them. CDR1 is MNHNY and CDR2 is SVGAGI in the germline V gene (reference sequence). CDR3 length: 13 residues. The CDR3 nucleotides read TGTGCCAGCAGCCCCAACATCCATTCACCCCTCCACTTT. Translated: CASSPNIHSPLHF.

The sample holds a few counts of this clone. The V gene is TRBV19, the J gene TRBJ2-3; tentative D call: TRBD2 (5 bases). Looked up from germline, CDR1 is LNHDA and CDR2 is SQIVND (reference sequence). The V and J ends lost 5 bases and 3 bases respectively, with 30 bases between them. The CDR3 is made up of 20 amino acids. The CDR3 DNA sequence: TGTGCCAGTAGTTGGAGGTCGGGCAGATCGTCCTCGGGTCGAACAGATACGCAGTATTTT. It specifies CASSWRSGRSSSGRTDTQYF.

In its sample, this clone was seen once. The rearrangement links TRBV20-1 to TRBJ2-3; 11 bases align to TRBD2. CDR1 and CDR2 (germline): DFQATT, SNEGSKA (reference sequence). The CDR3 has 21 amino acids. V was clipped by 3 bases and J by 0 bases; unmatched bases: 20. The CDR3 DNA is TGCAGTGCTAGTAGTTTCCGGACCTTAGCGGGGGGGTATACTAGCACAGATACGCAGTATTTT. Its protein product is CSASSFRTLAGGYTSTDTQYF.

The V call is TRBV7-9, the J call TRBJ2-2; D ambiguous. The CDR3 has 14 residues. Trimming stripped 6 bases from V and 0 bases from J, with 8 bases between. Looked up from germline, CDR1 is SEHNR and CDR2 is FQNEAQ (reference sequence). The CDR3 protein is CASSSSANTGELFF. CDR3 nucleotides: TGTGCCAGCAGTTCAAGCGCGAACACCGGGGAGCTGTTTTTT.

This chain uses TRBV29-1 with TRBJ1-2; 7 bases are a match to TRBD1. CDR1 is SQVTM and CDR2 is ANQGSEA in the germline V gene. There are 10 residues in the CDR3. CDR3 residues: CGTETYGYTF. The DNA for the CDR3 is TGCGGGACAGAGACCTATGGCTACACCTTC.